What follows are 21 T cell receptor beta chains derived from one specimen sequenced in a study of cytomegalovirus exposure and HLA in healthy donors. The primer mix had 60 Vbeta and 13 Jbeta primers. Clones were read by immunoSEQ multiplex PCR, and TCRdb kept only the in-frame ones, dropping some. The sample contains under 150,000 clones, 70% to 85% of which appear only once. The source material was PBMCs. The source is a man aged 18-30 years in good health and CMV-seronegative.

This sequence joins TRBV5-6 and TRBJ2-3, with D possibly matching TRBD1 (5 bases). The CDR3 loop spans 13 amino acids. The V end lost 9 bases, the J end lost 3 bases, and 14 bases lay between the germline ends. Germline-derived CDR1 and CDR2 are SGHDT and YYEEEE. CDR3 sequence reads: CATSRQPTDTQYF. The CDR3 nucleotides read TGTGCCACCTCTAGACAGCCTACAGATACGCAGTATTTT.

V is TRBV5-1 and J is TRBJ1-2, with D hard to call. V was trimmed by 2 bases and J by 0 bases, leaving 14 bases between them. CDR3 size: 16 residues. Germline lookup yields CDR1 SGHRS and CDR2 YFSETQ. The CDR3 nucleotides are TGCGCCAGCAGCTTTATTGGATGGGAGACTAACTATGGCTACACCTTC. It yields the protein CASSFIGWETNYGYTF.

The V and J genes are TRBV25-1 and TRBJ1-1, with D maybe TRBD1 (6 bases). Between the trimmed V and J ends, which lost 4 bases and 3 bases, there was a span of 12 bases. The CDR3 sequence is 14 residues long. CDR1 is MGHDK, CDR2 SYGVNS, per germline. CDR3 DNA: TGTGCCAGCAGTGGGTCACAGGGACACACTGAAGCTTTCTTT. This sequence encodes CASSGSQGHTEAFF.

J is TRBJ1-2 and V is TRBV7-3, with D perhaps TRBD1 (6 bases). Germline CDR1 is SGHTA and CDR2 is FQGTGA. The CDR3 is 17 amino acids. V was cut by 2 bases and J by 3 bases, with 19 bases left in between. The CDR3 DNA reads as TGTGCCAGCAGCTTAGGGGTGGGGGGGCCCAAGGACTATGGCTACACCTTC. This sequence encodes CASSLGVGGPKDYGYTF.

The CDR3, as DNA: TGTGCCAGTAGTCCCGGGTTGGGTATGACTGAAGCTTTCTTT. It specifies CASSPGLGMTEAFF. The rearrangement joins TRBV19 to TRBJ1-1; D is ambiguous. The CDR3 contains 14 residues. The V end lost 5 bases, the J end lost 5 bases, and 15 bases lay between the germline ends. Germline V gene lookup returns CDR1 LNHDA and CDR2 SQIVND (reference sequence).

This sequence joins TRBV9 and TRBJ2-7, with D possibly being TRBD1 (5 bases). This CDR3 contains 15 residues. Trimming took 0 bases from V and 0 from J, leaving 10 bases between them. Looked up from germline, CDR1 is SGDLS and CDR2 is YYNGEE. CDR3 sequence: CASSVGPDNSYEQYF. Written as DNA, the CDR3 is TGTGCCAGCAGCGTAGGCCCGGACAACTCCTACGAGCAGTACTTC.

The V and J genes are TRBV6-4 and TRBJ2-1, with 8 bases matching TRBD2. The CDR3 length is 13 residues. V gave up 3 bases and J gave up 7 bases; unmatched junction bases: 2. Germline V gene sequence: CDR1 MRHNA, CDR2 SNTAGT. The CDR3: CASSERGGNEQFF. The DNA of the CDR3 is TGTGCCAGCAGTGAACGGGGGGGAAATGAGCAGTTCTTC.

The chain employs TRBV2 and TRBJ1-1; TRBD1 aligns across 7 bases. The CDR3 is 16 residues long. V lost 6 bases and J lost 4; bases outside the gene matches: 14. Germline V gene lookup returns CDR1 SNHLY and CDR2 FYNNEI. The CDR3 DNA sequence: TGTGCCAGCAGCCGTAGGGGGCGCGATACGGCCACTGAAGCTTTCTTT. This translates into CASSRRGRDTATEAFF.

This sequence joins TRBV19 and TRBJ2-5; TRBD1 matches 9 bases. Germline trimming cut 8 bases from V and 5 bases from J; bases unmatched to any gene: 12. This CDR3 has 15 residues. The germline gives CDR1 LNHDA, CDR2 SQIVND (reference sequence). The CDR3 coding sequence is TGTGCCAGTCGTACACAGGGGGCCTCGCGGGAGACCCAGTACTTC. This encodes CASRTQGASRETQYF.

The chain couples TRBV21-1 to TRBJ2-2; no DNA check was done on the table's D call, TRBD2. TRBV21-1 is recorded as a pseudogene. The CDR3 is 17 amino acids. CDR3 sequence reads: CASSRRARLANTGELFF. As DNA, the CDR3 is TGTGCCAGCAGCCGACGCGCGCGGCTGGCGAACACCGGGGAGCTGTTTTTT.

The chain links TRBV6-6 to TRBJ2-7; D may be TRBD2 (5 bases). This CDR3 comprises 14 residues. Trimming cost V 0 bases and J 2 bases, with 8 bases left between them. Germline CDR1 MNHNY, CDR2 SVGAGI (reference sequence). The CDR3 DNA sequence: TGTGCCAGCAGTTACTCGGGGAGTGCCTACGAGCAGTACTTC. Protein: CASSYSGSAYEQYF.

This chain links TRBV6-8 with TRBJ2-5; D uncertain. This CDR3 is built from 13 residues. CDR1 MNHGY and CDR2 SAAAGT come from the germline V gene. The V end was cut by 6 bases, the J end by 7 bases, with 15 bases between. CDR3 DNA sequence: TGTGCCAGCAGGGCCCGCAGGATAGGGACCCAGTACTTC. Translation: CASRARRIGTQYF.

This chain connects TRBV4-1 to TRBJ1-5, with TRBD1 identical over 7 bases. V was pared by 2 bases and J by 0 bases, with 10 bases of the junction left unmatched. From germline, CDR1 is MGHRA and CDR2 YSYEKL. This CDR3 has 18 residues. In DNA form, the CDR3 reads TGCGCCAGCAGCCAACGGGGCGACAGGGCCTTTAGCAATCAGCCCCAGCATTTT. Amino acids: CASSQRGDRAFSNQPQHF.

This chain's CDR3 is CASMREGTEAFF. The DNA of the CDR3 is TGTGCCAGCATGAGGGAGGGAACTGAAGCTTTCTTT. The V and J genes are TRBV7-9 and TRBJ1-1; D remains unclear. Germline CDR1 is SEHNR and CDR2 is FQNEAQ (reference sequence). Trimming stripped 7 bases from V and 5 bases from J, with 11 bases between. The CDR3 runs 12 residues.

This clone was counted a few times. The chain couples TRBV7-8 to TRBJ2-7, with TRBD1 matching over 10 bases. CDR3 length: 15 amino acids. V shed 2 bases and J 6 bases; nucleotides not matched to a gene: 7. Germline V gene lookup returns CDR1 SGHVS and CDR2 FQNEAQ. The CDR3 loop reads CASSLPRQGAGEQYF. In nucleotides, the CDR3 is TGTGCCAGCAGCTTACCTAGACAGGGGGCAGGCGAGCAGTACTTC. The full variable domain, in which reference TRBV7-8 and TRBJ2-7 provide the parts outside the CDR3, is GAGVSQSPRYKVAKRGQDVALRCDPISGHVSLFWYQQALGQGPEFLTYFQNEAQLDKSGLPSDRFFAERPEGSVSTLKIQRTQQEDSAVYLCASSLPRQGAGEQYFGPGTRLTVT.

The CDR3 DNA reads as TGTGCCAGCAGCCAATACTCAACTAATGAAAAACTGTTTTTT. Amino acids: CASSQYSTNEKLFF. The chain has TRBV5-4 and TRBJ1-4; D remains unclear. Trimming stripped 4 bases from V and 0 bases from J, with 7 bases between. This CDR3 is built from 14 residues. Germline V CDR1 and CDR2: SGHNT, YYREEE (reference sequence). The full variable domain, in which reference TRBV5-4 and TRBJ1-4 provide the parts outside the CDR3, is ETGVTQSPTHLIKTRGQQVTLRCSSQSGHNTVSWYQQALGQGPQFIFQYYREEENGRGNFPPRFSGLQFPNYSSELNVNALELDDSALYLCASSQYSTNEKLFFGSGTQLSVL.

J is TRBJ1-3 and V is TRBV6-5; 9 positions match TRBD1. The ends lost 5 bases at V and 2 bases at J; junction bases unmatched: 4. CDR1 and CDR2 from the germline V gene are MNHEY and SVGAGI. The CDR3 covers 15 residues. The CDR3 coding sequence is TGTGCCAGCAGTGGTTGGGACAGGGCTGGAAACACCATATATTTT. Its protein product is CASSGWDRAGNTIYF.

This clone has a single count. The chain has TRBV7-2 and TRBJ2-7; 7 bases align to TRBD1. This CDR3 comprises 15 residues. The germline V gene has CDR1 SGHTA and CDR2 FQGNSA. V gave up 1 base and J gave up 4 bases; unmatched junction bases: 7. CDR3 nucleotide sequence: TGTGCCAGCAGCTTAGGACAGGGAGCTGGGTACGAGCAGTACTTC. Its protein is CASSLGQGAGYEQYF.

This sequence joins TRBV9 and TRBJ2-7; TRBD2 aligns across 9 bases. The germline CDR1 and CDR2 sequences are SGDLS and YYNGEE. The CDR3 consists of 16 residues. V gave up 0 bases and J gave up 1 base; unmatched junction bases: 5. The CDR3, as DNA: TGTGCCAGCAGCGTAGGGAGCGGGGGGTTATCCTACGAGCAGTACTTC. Protein product: CASSVGSGGLSYEQYF. Based on the CDR3 plus reference TRBV9 and TRBJ2-7, the full variable domain is DSGVTQTPKHLITATGQRVTLRCSPRSGDLSVYWYQQSLDQGLQFLIQYYNGEERAKGNILERFSAQQFPDLHSELNLSSLELGDSALYFCASSVGSGGLSYEQYFGPGTRLTVT.

The chain uses TRBV4-2 and TRBJ1-6, with D hard to call. Germline values: CDR1 LGHNA, CDR2 YNFKEQ. Trimming pared 1 base from V and 10 bases from J, leaving 5 bases between. CDR3 size: 12 residues. Written as DNA, the CDR3 is TGTGCCAGCAGCCAAGCGCGCTCACCCCTCCACTTT. This sequence encodes CASSQARSPLHF.

V and J are TRBV7-2 and TRBJ2-7; 12 bases match TRBD2. The CDR3 has 13 residues. Germline values: CDR1 SGHTA, CDR2 FQGNSA. Trimming removed 4 bases from V and 12 bases from J; junction bases left unmatched: 7. CDR3 DNA: TGTGCCAGCAGCTCGCGGACTAGCGGGGAATTGTACTTC. It encodes CASSSRTSGELYF.